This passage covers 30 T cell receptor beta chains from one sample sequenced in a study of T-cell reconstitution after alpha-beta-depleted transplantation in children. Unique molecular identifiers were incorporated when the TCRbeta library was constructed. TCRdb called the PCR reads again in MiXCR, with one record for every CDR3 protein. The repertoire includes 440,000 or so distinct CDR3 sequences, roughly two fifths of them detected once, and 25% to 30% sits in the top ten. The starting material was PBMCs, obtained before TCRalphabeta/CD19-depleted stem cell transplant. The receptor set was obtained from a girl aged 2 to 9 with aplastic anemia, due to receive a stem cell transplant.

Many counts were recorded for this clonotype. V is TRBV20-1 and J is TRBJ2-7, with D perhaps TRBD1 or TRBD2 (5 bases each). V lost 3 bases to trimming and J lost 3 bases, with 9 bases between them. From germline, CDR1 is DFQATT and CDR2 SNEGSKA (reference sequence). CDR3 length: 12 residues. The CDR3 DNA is TGCAGTGCTAGTGGGGACGGCTACGAGCAGTACTTC. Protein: CSASGDGYEQYF.

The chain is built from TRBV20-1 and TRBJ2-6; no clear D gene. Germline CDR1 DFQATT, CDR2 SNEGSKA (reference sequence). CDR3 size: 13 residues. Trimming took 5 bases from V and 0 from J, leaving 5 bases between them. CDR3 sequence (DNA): TGCAGTGCTCCTTTCTCTGGGGCCAACGTCCTGACTTTC. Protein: CSAPFSGANVLTF.

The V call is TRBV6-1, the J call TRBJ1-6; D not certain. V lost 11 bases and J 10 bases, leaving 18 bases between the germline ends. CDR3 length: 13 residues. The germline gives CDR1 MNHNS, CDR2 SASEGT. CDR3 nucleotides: TGTGCCGGACCCTTTGGGGTGGAATCACCCCTCCACTTT. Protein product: CAGPFGVESPLHF.

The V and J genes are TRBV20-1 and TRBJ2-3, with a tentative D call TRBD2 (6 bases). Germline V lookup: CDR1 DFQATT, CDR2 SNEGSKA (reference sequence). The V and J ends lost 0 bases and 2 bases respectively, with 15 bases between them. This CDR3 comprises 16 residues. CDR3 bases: TGCAGTGCTAGAGATTCGGGCGGGGAGTACACAGATACGCAGTATTTT. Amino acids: CSARDSGGEYTDTQYF.

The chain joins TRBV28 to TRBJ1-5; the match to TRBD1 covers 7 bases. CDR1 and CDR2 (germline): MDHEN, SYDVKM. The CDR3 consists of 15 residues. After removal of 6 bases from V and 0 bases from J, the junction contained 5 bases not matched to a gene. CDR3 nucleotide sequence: TGTGCCAGCAGACCCGACAGGGTTAGCAATCAGCCCCAGCATTTT. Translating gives CASRPDRVSNQPQHF.

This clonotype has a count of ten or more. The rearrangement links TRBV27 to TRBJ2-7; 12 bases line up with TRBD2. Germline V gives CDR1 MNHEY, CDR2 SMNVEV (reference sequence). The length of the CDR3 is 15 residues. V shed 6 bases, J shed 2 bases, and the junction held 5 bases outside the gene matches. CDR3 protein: CASSNGLAGTYEQYF. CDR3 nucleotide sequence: TGTGCCAGCAGCAACGGACTAGCGGGAACCTACGAGCAGTACTTC.

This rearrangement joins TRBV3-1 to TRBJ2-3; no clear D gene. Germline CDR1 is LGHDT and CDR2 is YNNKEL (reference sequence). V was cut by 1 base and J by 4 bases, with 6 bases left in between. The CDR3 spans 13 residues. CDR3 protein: CASSQVSPDTQYF. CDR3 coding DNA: TGTGCCAGCAGCCAAGTATCCCCAGATACGCAGTATTTT.

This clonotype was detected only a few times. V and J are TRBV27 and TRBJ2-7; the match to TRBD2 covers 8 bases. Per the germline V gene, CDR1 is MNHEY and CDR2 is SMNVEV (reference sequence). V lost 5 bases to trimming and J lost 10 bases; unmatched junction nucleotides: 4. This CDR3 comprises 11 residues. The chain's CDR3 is CASSRGGAQYF. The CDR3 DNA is TGTGCCAGCAGTCGGGGGGGAGCCCAGTACTTC.

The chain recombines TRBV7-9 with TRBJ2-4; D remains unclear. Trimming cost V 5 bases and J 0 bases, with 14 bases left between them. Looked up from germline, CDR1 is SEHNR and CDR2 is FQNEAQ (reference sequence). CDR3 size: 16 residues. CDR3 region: CASSAQEFLAKNIQYF. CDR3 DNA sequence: TGTGCCAGCAGCGCCCAGGAGTTCCTAGCCAAAAACATTCAGTACTTC.

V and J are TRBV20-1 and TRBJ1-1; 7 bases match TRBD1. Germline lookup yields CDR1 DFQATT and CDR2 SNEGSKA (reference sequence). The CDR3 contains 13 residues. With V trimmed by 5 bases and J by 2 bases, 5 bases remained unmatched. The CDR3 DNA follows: TGCAGTGCTCTTGACAGGGTCAACACTGAAGCTTTCTTT. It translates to CSALDRVNTEAFF.

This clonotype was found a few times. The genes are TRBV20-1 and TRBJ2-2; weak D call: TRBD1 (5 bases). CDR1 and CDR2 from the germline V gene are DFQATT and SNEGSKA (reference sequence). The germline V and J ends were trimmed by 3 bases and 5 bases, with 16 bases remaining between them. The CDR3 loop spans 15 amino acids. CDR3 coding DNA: TGCAGTGCTAGCTCTGCAGGGTTAAGGACCGGGGAGCTGTTTTTT. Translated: CSASSAGLRTGELFF.

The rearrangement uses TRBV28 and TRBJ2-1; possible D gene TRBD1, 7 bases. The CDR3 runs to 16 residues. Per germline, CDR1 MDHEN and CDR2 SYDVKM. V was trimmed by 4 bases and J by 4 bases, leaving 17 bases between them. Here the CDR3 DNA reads TGTGCCAGCAGTTACTCGACAGGGAGGAGATACAATGAGCAGTTCTTC. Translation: CASSYSTGRRYNEQFF.

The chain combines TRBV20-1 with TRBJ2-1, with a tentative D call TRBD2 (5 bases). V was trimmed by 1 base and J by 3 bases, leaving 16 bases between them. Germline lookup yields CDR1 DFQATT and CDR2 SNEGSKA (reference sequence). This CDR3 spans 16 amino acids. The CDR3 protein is CSARVSGSPLYNEQFF. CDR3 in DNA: TGCAGTGCTAGAGTATCGGGGTCTCCTCTCTACAATGAGCAGTTCTTC.

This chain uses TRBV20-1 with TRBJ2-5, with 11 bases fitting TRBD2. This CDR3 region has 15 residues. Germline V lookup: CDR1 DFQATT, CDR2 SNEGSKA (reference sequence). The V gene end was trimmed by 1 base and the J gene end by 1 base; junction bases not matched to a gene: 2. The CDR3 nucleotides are TGCAGTGCTAGAGGAACTAGCGGGGGCCAAGAGACCCAGTACTTC. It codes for CSARGTSGGQETQYF.

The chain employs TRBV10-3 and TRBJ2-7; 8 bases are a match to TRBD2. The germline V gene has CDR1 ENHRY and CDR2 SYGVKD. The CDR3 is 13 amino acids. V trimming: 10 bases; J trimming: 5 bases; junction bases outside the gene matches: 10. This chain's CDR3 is CATHPTSAHEQYF. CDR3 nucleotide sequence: TGTGCCACCCACCCGACTAGCGCGCACGAGCAGTACTTC.

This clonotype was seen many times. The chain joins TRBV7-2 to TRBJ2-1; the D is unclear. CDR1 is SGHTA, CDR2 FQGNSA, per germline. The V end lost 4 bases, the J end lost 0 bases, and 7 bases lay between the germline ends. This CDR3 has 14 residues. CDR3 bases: TGTGCCAGCAGCTCGATCGGCTCCTACAATGAGCAGTTCTTC. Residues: CASSSIGSYNEQFF. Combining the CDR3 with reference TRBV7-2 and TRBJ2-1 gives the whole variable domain GAGVSQSPSNKVTEKGKDVELRCDPISGHTALYWYRQSLGQGLEFLIYFQGNSAPDKSGLPSDRFSAERTGGSVSTLTIQRTQQEDSAVYLCASSSIGSYNEQFFGPGTRLTVL.

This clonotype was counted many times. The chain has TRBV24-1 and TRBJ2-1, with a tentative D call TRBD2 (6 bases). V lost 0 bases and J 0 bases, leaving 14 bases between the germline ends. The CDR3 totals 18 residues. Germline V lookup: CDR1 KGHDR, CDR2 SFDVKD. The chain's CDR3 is CATSDLQVDGSSYNEQFF. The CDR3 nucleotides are TGTGCCACCAGTGATTTGCAGGTCGACGGGAGCTCCTACAATGAGCAGTTCTTC.

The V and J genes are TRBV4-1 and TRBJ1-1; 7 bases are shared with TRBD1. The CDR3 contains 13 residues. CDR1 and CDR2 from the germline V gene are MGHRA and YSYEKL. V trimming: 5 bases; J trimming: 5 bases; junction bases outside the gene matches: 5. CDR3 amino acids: CASSRHRGTEAFF. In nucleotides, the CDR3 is TGCGCCAGCAGCAGACACAGGGGAACTGAAGCTTTCTTT.

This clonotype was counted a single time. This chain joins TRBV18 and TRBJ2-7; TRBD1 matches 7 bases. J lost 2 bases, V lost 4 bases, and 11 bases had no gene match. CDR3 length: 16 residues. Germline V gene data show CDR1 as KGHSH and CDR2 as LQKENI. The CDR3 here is CASSQRTGDGTYEQYF. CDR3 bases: TGTGCCAGCTCACAGAGGACAGGTGACGGGACCTACGAGCAGTACTTC.

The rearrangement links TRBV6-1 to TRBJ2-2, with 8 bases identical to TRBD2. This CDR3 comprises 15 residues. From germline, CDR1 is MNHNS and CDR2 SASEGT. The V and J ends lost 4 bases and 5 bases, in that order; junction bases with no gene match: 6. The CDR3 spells CASSALAGGTGELFF. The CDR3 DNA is TGTGCCAGCAGTGCCCTAGCGGGTGGAACCGGGGAGCTGTTTTTT.

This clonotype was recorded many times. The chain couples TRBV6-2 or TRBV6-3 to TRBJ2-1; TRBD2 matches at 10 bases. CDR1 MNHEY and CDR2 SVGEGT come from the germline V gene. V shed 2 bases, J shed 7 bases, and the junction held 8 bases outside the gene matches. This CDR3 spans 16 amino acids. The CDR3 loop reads CASSYGLAGAGNEQFF. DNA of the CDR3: TGTGCCAGCAGTTACGGGCTAGCGGGAGCCGGGAATGAGCAGTTCTTC.

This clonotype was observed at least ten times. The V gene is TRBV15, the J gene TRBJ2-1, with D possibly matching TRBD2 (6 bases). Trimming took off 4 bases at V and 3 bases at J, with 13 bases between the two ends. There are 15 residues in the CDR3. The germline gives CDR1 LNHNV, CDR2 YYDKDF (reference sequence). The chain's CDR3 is CATSTGTYFYNEQFF. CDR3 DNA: TGTGCCACCAGCACCGGGACTTACTTCTACAATGAGCAGTTCTTC.

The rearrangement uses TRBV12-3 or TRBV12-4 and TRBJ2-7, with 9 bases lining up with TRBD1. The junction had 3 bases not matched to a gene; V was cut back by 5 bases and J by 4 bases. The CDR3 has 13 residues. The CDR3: CASSRTGEYEQYF. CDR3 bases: TGTGCCAGCAGTCGGACAGGGGAGTACGAGCAGTACTTC.

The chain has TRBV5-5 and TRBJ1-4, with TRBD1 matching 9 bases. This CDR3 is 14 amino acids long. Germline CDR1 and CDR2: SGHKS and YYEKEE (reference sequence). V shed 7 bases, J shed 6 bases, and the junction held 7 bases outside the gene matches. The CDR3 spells CASENRGRDEKLFF. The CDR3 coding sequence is TGTGCCAGCGAAAACAGGGGGCGCGATGAAAAACTGTTTTTT.

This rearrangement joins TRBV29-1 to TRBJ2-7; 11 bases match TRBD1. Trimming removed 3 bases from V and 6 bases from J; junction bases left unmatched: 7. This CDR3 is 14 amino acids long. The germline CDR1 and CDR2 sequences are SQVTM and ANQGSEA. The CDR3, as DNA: TGCAGCGTTGACCATGGACAGGGGGCGGGCGAGCAGTACTTC. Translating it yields CSVDHGQGAGEQYF.

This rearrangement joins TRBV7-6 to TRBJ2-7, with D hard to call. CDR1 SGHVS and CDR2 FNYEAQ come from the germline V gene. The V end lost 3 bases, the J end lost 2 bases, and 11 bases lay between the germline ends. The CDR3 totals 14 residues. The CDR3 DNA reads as TGTGCCAGCAGCTTTAGGGCAGCCACCTACGAGCAGTACTTC. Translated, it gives CASSFRAATYEQYF.

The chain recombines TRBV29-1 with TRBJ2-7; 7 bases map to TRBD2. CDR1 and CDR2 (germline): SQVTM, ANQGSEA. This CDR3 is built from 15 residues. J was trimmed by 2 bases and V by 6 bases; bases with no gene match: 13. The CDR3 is CSVLDLSGDTYEQYF. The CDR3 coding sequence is TGCAGCGTGCTAGACCTAAGCGGGGATACCTACGAGCAGTACTTC.

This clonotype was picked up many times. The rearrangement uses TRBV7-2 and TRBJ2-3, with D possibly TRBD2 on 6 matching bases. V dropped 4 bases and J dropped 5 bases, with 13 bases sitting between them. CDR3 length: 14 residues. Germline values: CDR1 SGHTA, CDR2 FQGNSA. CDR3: CASSSGLLGDTQYF. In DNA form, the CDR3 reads TGTGCCAGCAGCTCGGGACTCCTGGGAGATACGCAGTATTTT.

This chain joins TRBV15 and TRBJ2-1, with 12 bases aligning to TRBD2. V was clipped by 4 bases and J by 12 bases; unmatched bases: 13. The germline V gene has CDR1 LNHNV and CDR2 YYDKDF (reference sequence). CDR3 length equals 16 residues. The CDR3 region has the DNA TGTGCCACCAGCACACCGACTAGCGGGGGCCGAAAGGGGCAGTTCTTC. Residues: CATSTPTSGGRKGQFF.

In nucleotides, the CDR3 is TGTGCCAGCAGTGCAAGCGGGGAGGGGACCCAGTACTTC. Residues: CASSASGEGTQYF. V gene TRBV6-1 combines with J gene TRBJ2-5; 7 nucleotides match TRBD2. This CDR3 contains 13 residues. Losses at the gene ends were 4 bases for V and 7 bases for J; bases not matched to a gene: 6. Germline CDR1 is MNHNS and CDR2 is SASEGT.